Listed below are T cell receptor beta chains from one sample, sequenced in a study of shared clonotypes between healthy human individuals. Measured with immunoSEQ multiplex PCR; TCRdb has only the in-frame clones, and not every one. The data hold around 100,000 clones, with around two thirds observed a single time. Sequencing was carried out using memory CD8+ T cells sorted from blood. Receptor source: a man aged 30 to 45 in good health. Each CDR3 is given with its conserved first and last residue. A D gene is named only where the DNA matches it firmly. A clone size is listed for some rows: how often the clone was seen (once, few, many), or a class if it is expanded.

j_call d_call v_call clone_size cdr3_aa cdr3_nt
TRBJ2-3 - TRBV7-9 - CASSPILDTQYF TGTGCCAGCAGCCCCATTTTAGATACGCAGTATTTT
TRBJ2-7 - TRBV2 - CASSEGERSSYEQYF TGTGCCAGCAGTGAGGGGGAAAGGAGCTCCTACGAGCAGTACTTC
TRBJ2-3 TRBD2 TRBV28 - CASSLGTSGTDTQYF TGTGCCAGCAGCCTTGGGACTAGCGGAACAGATACGCAGTATTTT
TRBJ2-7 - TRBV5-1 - CASSPPGRYEQYF TGCGCCAGCAGCCCCCCTGGCAGGTACGAGCAGTACTTC
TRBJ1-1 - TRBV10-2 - CASKAGYTEAFF TGCGCCAGCAAGGCTGGCTACACTGAAGCTTTCTTT
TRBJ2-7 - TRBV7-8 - CASSTRIESYEQYF TGTGCCAGCAGCACGAGAATAGAAAGCTACGAGCAGTACTTC
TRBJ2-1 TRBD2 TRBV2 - CASSGPGLAGHNEQFF TGTGCCAGCAGTGGACCGGGACTAGCGGGTCACAATGAGCAGTTCTTC
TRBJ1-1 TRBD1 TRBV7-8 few CASTLGTGLNTEAFF TGTGCCAGCACCCTGGGGACAGGTCTGAACACTGAAGCTTTCTTT
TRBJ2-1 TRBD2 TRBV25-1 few CASSELTSGLYNEQFF TGTGCCAGCAGTGAATTGACTAGCGGACTCTACAATGAGCAGTTCTTC
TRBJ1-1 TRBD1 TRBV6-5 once CASSKLQGIGTEAFF TGTGCCAGCAGTAAATTACAGGGGATAGGCACTGAAGCTTTCTTT
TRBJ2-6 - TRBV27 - CASSNITPGYKVGLQSRANVLTF TGTGCCAGCAGTAACATAACTCCTGGCTACAAAGTCGGGCTACAAAGTCGGGCCAACGTCCTGACTTTC
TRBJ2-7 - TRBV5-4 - CASSLDGSPYEQYF TGTGCCAGCAGCTTAGACGGTAGCCCCTACGAGCAGTACTTC
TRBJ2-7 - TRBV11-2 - CASSLVASEYEQYF TGTGCCAGCAGCTTAGTAGCTAGCGAGTACGAGCAGTACTTC
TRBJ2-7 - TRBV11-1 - CASSLVGGEYEQYF TGTGCCAGCAGCTTAGTTGGGGGAGAATACGAGCAGTACTTC
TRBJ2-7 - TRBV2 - CASIMVLEGEQYF TGTGCCAGCATCATGGTCCTGGAGGGCGAGCAGTACTTC
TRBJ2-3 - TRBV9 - CASTSVSTDTQYF TGTGCCAGCACAAGTGTCAGCACAGATACGCAGTATTTT
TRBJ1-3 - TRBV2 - CASNEISSGNTIYF TGTGCCAGCAACGAGATCAGCTCTGGAAACACCATATATTTT
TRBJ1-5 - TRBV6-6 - CASSYGEGNQPQHF TGTGCCAGCAGTTACGGGGAGGGCAATCAGCCCCAGCATTTT
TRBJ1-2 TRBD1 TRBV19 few CASSTVDTGGLYGYTF TGTGCCAGTAGTACAGTCGATACAGGGGGCCTCTATGGCTACACCTTC
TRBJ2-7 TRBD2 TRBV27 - CASSLGGAGGWYF TGTGCCAGCAGTTTAGGGGGAGCGGGAGGATGGTACTTC
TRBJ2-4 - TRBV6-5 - CASSLATARIQYF TGTGCCAGCAGTCTCGCCACCGCTCGCATTCAGTACTTC
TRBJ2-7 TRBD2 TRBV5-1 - CASSPGTSGSNHYEQYF TGCGCCAGCAGCCCCGGGACTAGCGGGAGTAACCACTACGAGCAGTACTTC
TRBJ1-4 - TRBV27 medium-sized CASSYGDGGTNEKLFF TGTGCCAGCTCATATGGGGATGGGGGAACTAATGAAAAACTGTTTTTT
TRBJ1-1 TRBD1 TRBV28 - CASSLGQGEAFF TGTGCCAGCAGCCTCGGACAGGGAGAGGCTTTCTTT
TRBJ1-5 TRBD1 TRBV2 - CASSEGQGYQPQHF TGTGCCAGCAGTGAGGGACAGGGTTATCAGCCCCAGCATTTT
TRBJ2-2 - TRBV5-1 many CASSFLQINTGELFF TGCGCCAGCAGCTTTTTACAGATTAACACCGGGGAGCTGTTTTTT
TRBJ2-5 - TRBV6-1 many CASSEARLDQETQYF TGTGCCAGCAGCGAAGCGCGGCTAGACCAAGAGACCCAGTACTTC
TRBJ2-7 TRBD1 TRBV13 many CASSSGTGGAQYF TGTGCCAGCAGCTCCGGGACAGGGGGCGCGCAGTACTTC
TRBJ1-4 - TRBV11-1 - CASSPSEVPTNEKLFF TGTGCCAGCAGCCCCTCGGAAGTCCCCACTAATGAAAAACTGTTTTTT
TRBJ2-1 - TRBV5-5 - CASSLAAGVNEQFF TGTGCCAGCAGCTTGGCCGCAGGGGTCAATGAGCAGTTCTTC
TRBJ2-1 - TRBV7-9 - CASSLDGPRGSYNEQFF TGTGCCAGCAGCTTAGACGGGCCCCGGGGGTCCTACAATGAGCAGTTCTTC
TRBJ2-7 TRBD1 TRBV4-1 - CASSLLDRGNREQYF TGCGCCAGCAGCCTCCTCGACAGGGGGAATCGCGAGCAGTACTTC
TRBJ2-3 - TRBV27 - CASSGINWEKSSTDTQYF TGTGCCAGCAGCGGGATAAACTGGGAAAAATCTAGCACAGATACGCAGTATTTT
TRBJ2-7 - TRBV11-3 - CASSLRPPSYEQYF TGTGCCAGCAGCTTGCGTCCCCCATCCTACGAGCAGTACTTC
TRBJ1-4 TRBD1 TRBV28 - CASSVPGTVEKLFF TGTGCCAGCAGTGTACCCGGGACAGTTGAAAAACTGTTTTTT
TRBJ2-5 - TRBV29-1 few CSVEDVRGGGQTQYF TGCAGCGTTGAAGATGTCAGGGGTGGCGGTCAGACCCAGTACTTC
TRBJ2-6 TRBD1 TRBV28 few CASSLFAAGGVGANVLTF TGTGCCAGCAGTTTATTTGCGGCAGGGGGCGTTGGGGCCAACGTCCTGACTTTC
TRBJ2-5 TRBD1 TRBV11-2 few CASSLGTGFVGTQYF TGTGCCAGCAGCTTAGGGACAGGGTTCGTGGGGACCCAGTACTTC
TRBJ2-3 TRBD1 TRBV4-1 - CASSQVDRGTDTQYF TGCGCCAGCAGCCAAGTCGACAGGGGAACAGATACGCAGTATTTT
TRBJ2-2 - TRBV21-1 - CASSNRDRGRHTGELFF TGTGCCAGCAGCAACCGGGACAGGGGGCGTCACACCGGGGAGCTGTTTTTT
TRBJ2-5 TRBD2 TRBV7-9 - CASSRAREGQETQYF TGTGCCAGCAGCCGAGCGCGGGAGGGACAAGAGACCCAGTACTTC
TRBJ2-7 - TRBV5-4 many CASGRESYEQYF TGTGCCAGCGGTCGGGAGTCCTACGAGCAGTACTTC
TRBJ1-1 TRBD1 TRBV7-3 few CASSFDRVTEAFF TGTGCCAGCAGCTTCGACAGGGTAACTGAAGCTTTCTTT
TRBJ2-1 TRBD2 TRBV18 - CASSLRTSGSYNEQFF TGTGCCAGCTCACTCCGGACTAGCGGGAGCTACAATGAGCAGTTCTTC
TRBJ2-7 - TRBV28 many CASSPGTDYEQYF TGTGCCAGCAGTCCGGGGACCGACTACGAGCAGTACTTC
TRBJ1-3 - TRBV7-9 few CASSLDPVAGNTIYF TGTGCCAGCAGCTTAGACCCGGTTGCCGGGAACACCATATATTTT
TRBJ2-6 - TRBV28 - CASSLMIFPTGANVLTF TGTGCCAGCAGTTTGATGATCTTTCCCACTGGGGCCAACGTCCTGACTTTC
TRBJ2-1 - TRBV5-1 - CASSLWSPSYNEQFF TGCGCCAGCAGCTTGTGGTCTCCATCCTACAATGAGCAGTTCTTC
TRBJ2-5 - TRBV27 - CASSLRALGYQETQYF TGTGCCAGCAGTCTCCGGGCACTAGGGTACCAAGAGACCCAGTACTTC
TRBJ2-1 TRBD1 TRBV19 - CASSLQGAYNEQFF TGTGCCAGTAGCCTACAGGGGGCTTACAATGAGCAGTTCTTC
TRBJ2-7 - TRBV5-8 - CASSSPGLYEQYF TGTGCCAGCAGCTCACCGGGCCTCTACGAGCAGTACTTC
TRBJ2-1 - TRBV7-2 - CASSPLAGAREQFF TGTGCCAGCAGCCCGCTAGCAGGGGCTCGCGAGCAGTTCTTC
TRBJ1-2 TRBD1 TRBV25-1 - CASSAGQGARAGYGYTF TGTGCCAGCAGTGCCGGACAGGGGGCGCGGGCCGGCTATGGCTACACCTTC
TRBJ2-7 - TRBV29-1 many CSVDTPAGEQYF TGCAGCGTTGATACGCCAGCCGGGGAGCAGTACTTC
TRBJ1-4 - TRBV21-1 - CASSKAGQNEKLFF TGTGCCAGCAGCAAAGCGGGACAGAATGAAAAACTGTTTTTT
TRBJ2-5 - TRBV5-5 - CASSLEEGRETQYF TGTGCCAGCAGCTTGGAAGAGGGTAGAGAGACCCAGTACTTC
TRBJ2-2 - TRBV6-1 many CASSASAETGELFF TGTGCCAGCAGTGCCAGTGCCGAGACCGGGGAGCTGTTTTTT
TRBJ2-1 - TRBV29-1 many CSVEPGSHNEQFF TGCAGCGTTGAACCCGGGAGTCACAATGAGCAGTTCTTC